The 22 T cell receptor beta chains listed next were all sequenced from one sample in a study of T cell clonotyping in hematopoietic cell transplantation. Stated time point: recipient sample about 28 days before transplant, after cytoreduction. The method was immunoSEQ multiplex PCR; TCRdb's version includes in-frame clones alone and lacks a portion of them. The table includes roughly 20,000 clones, more than 70% detected once. This specimen consisted of peripheral blood mononuclear cells, obtained before stem cell transplant. The origin of the receptors is a middle-aged man with acute myeloid leukemia. Some clones in this sample may be carry-over from other donors' samples.

V gene TRBV7-6 combines with J gene TRBJ2-1; 7 nucleotides line up with TRBD2. This CDR3 spans 15 amino acids. V shed 5 bases and J 6 bases; nucleotides not matched to a gene: 10. The germline V gene has CDR1 SGHVS and CDR2 FNYEAQ. The CDR3 spells CASSPSWGGTNEQFF. CDR3 nucleotide sequence: TGTGCCAGCAGCCCGTCGTGGGGGGGAACCAATGAGCAGTTCTTC.

The genes are TRBV5-1 and TRBJ2-7, with D possibly matching TRBD1 (7 bases). Trimming pared 2 bases from V and 6 bases from J, leaving 15 bases between. Germline V CDR1 and CDR2: SGHRS, YFSETQ. This CDR3 has 14 residues. The CDR3: CASSLGRGVREQYF. CDR3 DNA sequence: TGCGCCAGCAGCTTAGGCAGGGGGGTTCGCGAGCAGTACTTC.

The chain couples TRBV18 to TRBJ1-5, with a possible D match to TRBD1 (5 bases). V lost 3 bases to trimming and J lost 3 bases, with 9 bases between them. The CDR3 has 14 residues. Germline V gene lookup returns CDR1 KGHSH and CDR2 LQKENI. CDR3 region: CASSPGRVNQPQHF. In DNA form, the CDR3 reads TGTGCCAGCTCACCGGGCAGGGTCAATCAGCCCCAGCATTTT.

The rearrangement joins TRBV10-3 to TRBJ1-2; D call uncertain. Germline V gene data show CDR1 as ENHRY and CDR2 as SYGVKD. The CDR3 is 13 amino acids. Trimming pared 0 bases from V and 1 base from J, leaving 3 bases between. The CDR3 DNA is TGTGCCATCAGTGAGTCGAATAACTATGGCTACACCTTC. Its protein product is CAISESNNYGYTF.

The V call is TRBV6-6, the J call TRBJ2-3; D unresolved. Germline loops: CDR1 MNHNY, CDR2 SVGAGI (reference sequence). This CDR3 region has 13 residues. V lost 2 bases, J lost 5 bases, and 8 bases lay in between. The CDR3 DNA is TGTGCCAGCAGTTACATTGCACAAGATACGCAGTATTTT. It specifies CASSYIAQDTQYF.

This chain links TRBV10-3 with TRBJ2-7, with TRBD1 matching 9 bases. Germline trimming cut 8 bases from V and 2 bases from J; bases unmatched to any gene: 7. The CDR3 is 14 residues long. CDR1 and CDR2 from the germline V gene are ENHRY and SYGVKD. The CDR3, as DNA: TGTGCCATCTGGGCGGACAGGGGACCCTACGAGCAGTACTTC. Amino acids: CAIWADRGPYEQYF.

This clone was observed a few times. The chain links TRBV6-1 to TRBJ2-3; D is possibly TRBD2 (5 bases). Germline assignment: CDR1 MNHNS and CDR2 SASEGT. The CDR3 sequence is 14 residues long. V lost 11 bases to trimming and J lost 2 bases, with 17 bases between them. For the CDR3, the DNA is TGTGCCCTAAAGGCGGGTCTTGCCACAGATACGCAGTATTTT. Amino acid sequence: CALKAGLATDTQYF.

Here the CDR3 reads CASSSRLAGGTNTGELFF. As DNA, the CDR3 is TGTGCCAGCAGCTCAAGACTAGCGGGGGGAACAAACACCGGGGAGCTGTTTTTT. This sequence joins TRBV7-2 and TRBJ2-2; TRBD2 matches at 13 bases. V shed 4 bases, J shed 2 bases, and the junction held 7 bases outside the gene matches. Germline lookup yields CDR1 SGHTA and CDR2 FQGNSA. This CDR3 comprises 18 residues.

This sequence joins TRBV5-4 and TRBJ1-1; unclear D gene. The CDR3 has 13 amino acids. The germline gives CDR1 SGHNT, CDR2 YYREEE (reference sequence). V dropped 0 bases and J dropped 1 base, with 4 bases sitting between them. The CDR3 DNA reads as TGTGCCAGCAGCTTGGGGCGGAACACTGAAGCTTTCTTT. This translates into CASSLGRNTEAFF.

The sample holds one count of this clone. CDR3 sequence (DNA): TGTGCCAGCTCACCAAGACAGGGGGACGGAAACACCATATATTTT. It codes for CASSPRQGDGNTIYF. The rearrangement links TRBV18 to TRBJ1-3; 9 nucleotides line up with TRBD1. CDR1 and CDR2 (germline): KGHSH, LQKENI. The CDR3 has 15 amino acids. The V segment lost 2 bases and the J segment 4 bases; nucleotides outside the gene matches: 3.

This sequence joins TRBV4-1 and TRBJ2-1; possibly TRBD1 or TRBD2 for D (5 bases each). V was shortened by 4 bases and J by 14 bases, with 27 bases between the two germline ends. The CDR3 is 16 amino acids. Germline assignment: CDR1 MGHRA and CDR2 YSYEKL. CDR3 sequence reads: CASSRKAQGSGEWEFF. CDR3 nucleotides: TGCGCCAGCAGCCGTAAAGCCCAGGGTTCTGGGGAGTGGGAGTTCTTC.

The rearrangement links TRBV7-9 to TRBJ1-1; no firm D call. The CDR3 contains 14 residues. Trimming left V 5 bases short and J 4 bases short, with 14 bases between. CDR1 SEHNR and CDR2 FQNEAQ come from the germline V gene (reference sequence). CDR3: CASSPTFSITEAFF. Here the CDR3 DNA reads TGTGCCAGCAGCCCTACATTTTCTATCACTGAAGCTTTCTTT.

By its share, this clone is medium-sized. The chain couples TRBV27 to TRBJ2-1; 12 bases map to TRBD2. The CDR3 has 15 residues. Germline V gene data show CDR1 as MNHEY and CDR2 as SMNVEV (reference sequence). V shed 3 bases and J 7 bases; nucleotides not matched to a gene: 4. The DNA for the CDR3 is TGTGCCAGCAGTTTCGCAACTAGCGGGGGGAATGAGCAGTTCTTC. It translates to CASSFATSGGNEQFF.

The V call is TRBV5-5, the J call TRBJ1-2; D remains ambiguous. This CDR3 spans 13 amino acids. Trimming pared 1 base from V and 4 bases from J, leaving 8 bases between. The V gene's germline CDR1 is SGHKS and CDR2 YYEKEE (reference sequence). CDR3 nucleotides: TGTGCCAGCAGCTTGCAGACCTCCTATGGCTACACCTTC. Its translation: CASSLQTSYGYTF.

This sequence joins TRBV18 and TRBJ2-7; no clear D. V lost 2 bases and J 0 bases, leaving 5 bases between the germline ends. The CDR3 covers 13 residues. Germline CDR1 reads KGHSH; CDR2 reads LQKENI. CDR3 sequence reads: CASSPGSSYEQYF. The CDR3 bases are TGTGCCAGCTCACCAGGCAGCTCCTACGAGCAGTACTTC.

The gene calls are TRBV4-2 and TRBJ2-3; TRBD2 matches at 16 bases. CDR1 is LGHNA and CDR2 is YNFKEQ in the germline V gene. The trim removed 3 bases at V and 3 bases at J, leaving 6 bases unmatched. The CDR3 runs to 18 residues. The CDR3 region is CASSQAGTSGGATDTQYF. The CDR3 DNA sequence: TGTGCCAGCAGCCAGGCCGGGACTAGCGGGGGGGCGACAGATACGCAGTATTTT.

This chain links TRBV29-1 with TRBJ2-7; the match to TRBD1 covers 9 bases. Per germline, CDR1 SQVTM and CDR2 ANQGSEA. This CDR3 contains 13 residues. V shed 5 bases and J 0 bases; nucleotides not matched to a gene: 2. The DNA for the CDR3 is TGCAGCGTTAGGGACAGGGTCTCCTACGAGCAGTACTTC. Protein sequence: CSVRDRVSYEQYF.

The gene calls are TRBV28 and TRBJ2-3, with TRBD2 as a possible D gene (5 bases). V lost 3 bases and J 5 bases, leaving 12 bases between the germline ends. In germline, CDR1 is MDHEN, CDR2 SYDVKM. CDR3 length equals 14 residues. CDR3 loop: CASSFAVRGDTQYF. The CDR3 nucleotides read TGTGCCAGCAGTTTCGCCGTCCGGGGAGATACGCAGTATTTT.

This clone was observed a single time. J is TRBJ1-3 and V is TRBV6-6; weak D call: TRBD1 (6 bases). The CDR3 length is 15 residues. Germline values: CDR1 MNHNY, CDR2 SVGAGI (reference sequence). Trimming removed 5 bases from V and 1 base from J, with 12 bases in between. The CDR3 sequence is CASSLRQASGNTIYF. The CDR3 coding sequence is TGTGCCAGCAGTCTACGACAGGCATCTGGAAACACCATATATTTT.

J is TRBJ1-1 and V is TRBV11-2, with D possibly matching TRBD1 (5 bases). CDR1 and CDR2 from the germline V gene are SGHAT and FQNNGV. CDR3 size: 11 residues. Trimming took 5 bases from V and 6 from J, leaving 7 bases between them. The CDR3 nucleotides are TGTGCCAGCAGCCAGACAGCTGAAGCTTTCTTT. Translated, it gives CASSQTAEAFF. Supplemented by reference TRBV11-2 and TRBJ1-1, the full variable domain reads EAGVAQSPRYKIIEKRQSVAFWCNPISGHATLYWYQQILGQGPKLLIQFQNNGVVDDSQLPKDRFSAERLKGVDSTLKIQPAKLEDSAVYLCASSQTAEAFFGQGTRLTVV.

This clone has only a few counts. This chain joins TRBV30 and TRBJ2-7; 7 positions match TRBD1. The CDR3 consists of 13 residues. Germline lookup yields CDR1 GTSNPN and CDR2 SVGIG (reference sequence). J was trimmed by 2 bases and V by 2 bases; bases with no gene match: 3. The CDR3 DNA reads TGTGCCTGGAGTCCGGACAGGACCTACGAGCAGTACTTC. Protein product: CAWSPDRTYEQYF.

The V and J genes are TRBV6-5 and TRBJ1-1, with TRBD1 matching 7 bases. Per the germline V gene, CDR1 is MNHEY and CDR2 is SVGAGI. Trimming cost V 6 bases and J 6 bases; bases outside gene matches: 4. This CDR3 has 12 amino acids. CDR3 residues: CASSRGIAEAFF. The CDR3 DNA is TGTGCCAGCAGCAGGGGGATCGCTGAAGCTTTCTTT.